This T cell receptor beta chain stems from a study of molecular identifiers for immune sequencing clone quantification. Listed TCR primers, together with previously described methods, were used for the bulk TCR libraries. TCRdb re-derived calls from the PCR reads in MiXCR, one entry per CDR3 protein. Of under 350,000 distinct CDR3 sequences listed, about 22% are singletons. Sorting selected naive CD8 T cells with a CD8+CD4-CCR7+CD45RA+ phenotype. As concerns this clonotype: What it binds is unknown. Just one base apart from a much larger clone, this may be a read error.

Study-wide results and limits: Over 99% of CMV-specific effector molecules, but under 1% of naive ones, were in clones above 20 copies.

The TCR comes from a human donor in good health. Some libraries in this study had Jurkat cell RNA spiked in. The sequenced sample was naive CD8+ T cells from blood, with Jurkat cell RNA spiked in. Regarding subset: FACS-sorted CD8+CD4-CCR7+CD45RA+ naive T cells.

CDR3 amino acids: CASNLNPGRMTDTQYF. CDR3 bases: TGTGCCAGCAACCTAAACCCGGGACGGATGACAGATACGCAGTATTTT. This rearrangement joins TRBV7-7 to TRBJ2-3; tentatively, D is TRBD1 or TRBD2 (5 bases each). This CDR3 has 16 amino acids. V was pared by 7 bases and J by 3 bases, with 20 bases between. From germline, CDR1 is SSHAT and CDR2 FNYEAQ (reference sequence).